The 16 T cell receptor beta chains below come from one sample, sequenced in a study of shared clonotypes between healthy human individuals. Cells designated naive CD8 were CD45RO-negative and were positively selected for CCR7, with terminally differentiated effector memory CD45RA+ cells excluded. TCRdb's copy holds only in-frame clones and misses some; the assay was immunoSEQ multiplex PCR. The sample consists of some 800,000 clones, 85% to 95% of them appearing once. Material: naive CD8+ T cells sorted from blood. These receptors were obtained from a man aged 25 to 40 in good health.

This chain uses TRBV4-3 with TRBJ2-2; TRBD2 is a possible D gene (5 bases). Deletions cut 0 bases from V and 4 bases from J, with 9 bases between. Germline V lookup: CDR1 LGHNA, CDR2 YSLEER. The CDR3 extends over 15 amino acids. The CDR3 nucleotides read TGCGCCAGCAGCCAAGATTGGAGGAGCACCGGGGAGCTGTTTTTT. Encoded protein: CASSQDWRSTGELFF.

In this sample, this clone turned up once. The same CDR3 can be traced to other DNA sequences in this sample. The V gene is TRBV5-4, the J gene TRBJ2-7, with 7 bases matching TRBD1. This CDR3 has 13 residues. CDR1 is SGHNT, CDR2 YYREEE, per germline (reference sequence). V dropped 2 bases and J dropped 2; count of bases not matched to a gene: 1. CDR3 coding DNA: TGTGCCAGCAGCTTTGGGACAGCCTACGAGCAGTACTTC. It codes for CASSFGTAYEQYF.

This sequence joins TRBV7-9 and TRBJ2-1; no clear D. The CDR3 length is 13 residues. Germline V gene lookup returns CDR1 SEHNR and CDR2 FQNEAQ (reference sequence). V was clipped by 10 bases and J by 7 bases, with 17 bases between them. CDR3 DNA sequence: TGTGCCAATCAGATTGTCGCCGAAAATGAGCAGTTCTTC. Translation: CANQIVAENEQFF.

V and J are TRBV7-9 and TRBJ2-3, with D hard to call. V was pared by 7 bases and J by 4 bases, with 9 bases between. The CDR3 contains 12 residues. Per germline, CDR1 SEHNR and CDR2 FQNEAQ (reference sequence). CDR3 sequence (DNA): TGTGCCAGCACCATTGGGGCAGATACGCAGTATTTT. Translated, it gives CASTIGADTQYF.

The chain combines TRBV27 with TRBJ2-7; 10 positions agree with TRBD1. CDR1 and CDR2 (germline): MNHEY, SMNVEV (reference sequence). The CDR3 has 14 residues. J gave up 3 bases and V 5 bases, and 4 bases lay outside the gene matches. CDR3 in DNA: TGTGCCAGCAGTATAGGACAGGGGGGCTACGAGCAGTACTTC. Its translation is CASSIGQGGYEQYF.

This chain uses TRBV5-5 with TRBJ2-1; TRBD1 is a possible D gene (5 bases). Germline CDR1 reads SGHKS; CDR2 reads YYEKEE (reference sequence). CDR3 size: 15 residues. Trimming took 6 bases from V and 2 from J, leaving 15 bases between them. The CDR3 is CASTPGYPPYNEQFF. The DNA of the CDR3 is TGTGCCAGCACTCCAGGGTACCCGCCCTACAATGAGCAGTTCTTC.

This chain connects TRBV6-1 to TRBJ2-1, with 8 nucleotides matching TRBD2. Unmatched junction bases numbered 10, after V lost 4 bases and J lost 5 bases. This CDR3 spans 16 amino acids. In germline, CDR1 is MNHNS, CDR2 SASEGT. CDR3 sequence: CASSVLISGRNNEQFF. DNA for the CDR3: TGTGCCAGCAGTGTACTTATCAGCGGGAGAAACAATGAGCAGTTCTTC.

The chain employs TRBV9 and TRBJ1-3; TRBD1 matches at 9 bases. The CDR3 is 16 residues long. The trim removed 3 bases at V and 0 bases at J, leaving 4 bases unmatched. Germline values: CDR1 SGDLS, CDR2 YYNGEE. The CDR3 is CASSGGTGSSGNTIYF. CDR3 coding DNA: TGTGCCAGCAGCGGGGGGACAGGGAGCTCTGGAAACACCATATATTTT.

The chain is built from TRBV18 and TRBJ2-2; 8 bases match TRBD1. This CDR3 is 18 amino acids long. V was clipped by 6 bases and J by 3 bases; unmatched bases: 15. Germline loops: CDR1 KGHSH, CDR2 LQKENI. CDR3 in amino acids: CASSPSPDRGAYTGELFF. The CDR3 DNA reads TGTGCCAGCTCGCCCTCCCCCGACAGGGGAGCGTACACCGGGGAGCTGTTTTTT. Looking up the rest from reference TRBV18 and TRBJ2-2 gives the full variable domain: NAGVMQNPRHLVRRRGQEARLRCSPMKGHSHVYWYRQLPEEGLKFMVYLQKENIIDESGMPKERFSAEFPKEGPSILRIQQVVRGDSAAYFCASSPSPDRGAYTGELFFGEGSRLTVL.

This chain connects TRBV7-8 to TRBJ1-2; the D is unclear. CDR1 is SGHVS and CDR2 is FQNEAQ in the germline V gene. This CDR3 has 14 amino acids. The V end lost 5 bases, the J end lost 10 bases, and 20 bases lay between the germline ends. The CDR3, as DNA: TGTGCCAGCAGCAGGGATGGGGAACTGGAATCCTACACCTTC. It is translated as CASSRDGELESYTF.

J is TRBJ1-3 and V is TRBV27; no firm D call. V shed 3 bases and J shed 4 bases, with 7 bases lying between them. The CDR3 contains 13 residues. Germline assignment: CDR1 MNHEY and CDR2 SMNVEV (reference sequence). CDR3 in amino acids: CASSLFQGNTIYF. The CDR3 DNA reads TGTGCCAGCAGTTTGTTTCAGGGAAACACCATATATTTT.

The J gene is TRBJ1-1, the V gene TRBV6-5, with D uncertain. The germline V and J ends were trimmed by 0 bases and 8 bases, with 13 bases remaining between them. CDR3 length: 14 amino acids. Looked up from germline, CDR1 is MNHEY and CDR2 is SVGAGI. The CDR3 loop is CASSYSGRLAEAFF. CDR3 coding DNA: TGTGCCAGCAGTTACTCTGGTCGTCTGGCGGAAGCTTTCTTT.

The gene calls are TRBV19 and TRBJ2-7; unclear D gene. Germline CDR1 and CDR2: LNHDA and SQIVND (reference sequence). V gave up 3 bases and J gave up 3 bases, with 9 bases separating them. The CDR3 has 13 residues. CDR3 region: CASSMYGYYEQYF. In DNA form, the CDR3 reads TGTGCCAGTAGTATGTACGGTTACTACGAGCAGTACTTC. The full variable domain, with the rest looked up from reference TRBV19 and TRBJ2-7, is DGGITQSPKYLFRKEGQNVTLSCEQNLNHDAMYWYRQDPGQGLRLIYYSQIVNDFQKGDIAEGYSVSREKKESFPLTVTSAQKNPTAFYLCASSMYGYYEQYFGPGTRLTVT.

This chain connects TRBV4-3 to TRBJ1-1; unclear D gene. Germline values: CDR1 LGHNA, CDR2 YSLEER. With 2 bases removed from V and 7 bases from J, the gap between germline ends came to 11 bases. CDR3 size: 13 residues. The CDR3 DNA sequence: TGCGCCAGCAGCCAATTTTTTCGCGATGAAGCTTTCTTT. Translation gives CASSQFFRDEAFF.

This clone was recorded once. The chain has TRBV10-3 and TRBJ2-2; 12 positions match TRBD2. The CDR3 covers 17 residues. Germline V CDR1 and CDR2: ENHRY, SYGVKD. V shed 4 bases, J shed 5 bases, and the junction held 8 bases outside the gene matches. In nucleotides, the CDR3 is TGTGCCATCAGTGGACTAGCGGGAGAAGGGGGGACCGGGGAGCTGTTTTTT. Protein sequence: CAISGLAGEGGTGELFF.

The CDR3 loop reads CASSYLGTGRNQPQHF. The CDR3 bases are TGTGCCAGCAGTTACTTGGGGACGGGAAGAAATCAGCCCCAGCATTTT. The chain has TRBV6-5 and TRBJ1-5; tentative D call: TRBD1 (5 bases). The germline gives CDR1 MNHEY, CDR2 SVGAGI. Trimming took off 1 base at V and 4 bases at J, with 14 bases between the two ends. This CDR3 contains 16 residues.